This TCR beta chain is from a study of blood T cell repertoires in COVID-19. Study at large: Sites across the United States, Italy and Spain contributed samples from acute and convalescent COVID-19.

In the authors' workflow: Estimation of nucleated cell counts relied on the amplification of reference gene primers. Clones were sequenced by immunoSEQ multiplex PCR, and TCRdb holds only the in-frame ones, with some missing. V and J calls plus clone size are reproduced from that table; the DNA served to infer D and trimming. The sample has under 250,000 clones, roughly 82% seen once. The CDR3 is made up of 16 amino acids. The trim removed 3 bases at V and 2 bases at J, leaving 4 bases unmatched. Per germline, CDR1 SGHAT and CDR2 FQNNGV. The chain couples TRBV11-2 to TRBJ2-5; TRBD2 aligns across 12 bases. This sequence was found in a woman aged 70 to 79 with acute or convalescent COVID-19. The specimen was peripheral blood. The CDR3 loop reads CASSFRLAGEQETQYF. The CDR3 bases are TGTGCCAGCAGCTTTAGACTAGCGGGGGAACAAGAGACCCAGTACTTC.